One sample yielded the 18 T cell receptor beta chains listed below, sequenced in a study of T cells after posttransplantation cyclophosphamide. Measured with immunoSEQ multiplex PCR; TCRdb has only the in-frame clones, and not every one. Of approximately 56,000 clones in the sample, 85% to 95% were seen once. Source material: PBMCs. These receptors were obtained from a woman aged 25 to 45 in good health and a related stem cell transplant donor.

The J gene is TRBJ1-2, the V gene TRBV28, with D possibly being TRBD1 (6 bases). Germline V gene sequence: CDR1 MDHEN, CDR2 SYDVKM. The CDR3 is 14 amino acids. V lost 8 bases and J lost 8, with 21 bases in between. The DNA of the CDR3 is TGTGCCAGCGGCCCCTTACAGGGTTATAGGGGCTACACCTTC. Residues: CASGPLQGYRGYTF.

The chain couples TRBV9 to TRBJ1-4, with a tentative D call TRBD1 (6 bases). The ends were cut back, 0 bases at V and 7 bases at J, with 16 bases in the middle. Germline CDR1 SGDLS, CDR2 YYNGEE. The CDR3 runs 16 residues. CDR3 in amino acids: CASSVGPTGRSEKLFF. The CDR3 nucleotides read TGTGCCAGCAGCGTAGGCCCGACAGGAAGAAGTGAAAAACTGTTTTTT.

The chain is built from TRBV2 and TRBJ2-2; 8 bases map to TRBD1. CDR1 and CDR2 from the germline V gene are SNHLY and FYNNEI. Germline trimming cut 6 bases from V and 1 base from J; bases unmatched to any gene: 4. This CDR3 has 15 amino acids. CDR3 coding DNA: TGTGCCAGCAGAGGGACAGGAAGGAACACCGGGGAGCTGTTTTTT. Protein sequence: CASRGTGRNTGELFF.

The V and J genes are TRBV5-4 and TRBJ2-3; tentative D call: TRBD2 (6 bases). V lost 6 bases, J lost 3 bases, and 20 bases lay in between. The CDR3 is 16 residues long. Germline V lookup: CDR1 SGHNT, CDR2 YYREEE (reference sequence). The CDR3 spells CASNSFSRDFTDTQYF. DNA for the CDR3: TGTGCCAGCAACTCGTTCAGCCGGGACTTTACAGATACGCAGTATTTT.

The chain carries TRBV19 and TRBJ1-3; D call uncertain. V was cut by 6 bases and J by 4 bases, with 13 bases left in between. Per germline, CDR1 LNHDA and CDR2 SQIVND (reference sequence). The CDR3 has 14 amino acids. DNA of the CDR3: TGTGCCAGTAGGGTCAGAATCTCCGGAAACACCATATATTTT. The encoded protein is CASRVRISGNTIYF.

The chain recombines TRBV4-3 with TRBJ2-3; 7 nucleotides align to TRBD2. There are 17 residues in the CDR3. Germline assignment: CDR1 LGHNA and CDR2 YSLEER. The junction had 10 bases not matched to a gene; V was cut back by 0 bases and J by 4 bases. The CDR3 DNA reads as TGCGCCAGCAGCCAAGATCCACCGGGACTACGTGCAGATACGCAGTATTTT. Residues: CASSQDPPGLRADTQYF.

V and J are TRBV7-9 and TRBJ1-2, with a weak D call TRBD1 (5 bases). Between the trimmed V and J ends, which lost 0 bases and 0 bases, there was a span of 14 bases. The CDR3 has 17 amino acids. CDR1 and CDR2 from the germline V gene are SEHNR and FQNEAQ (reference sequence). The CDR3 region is CASSLALGQIPNYGYTF. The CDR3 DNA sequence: TGTGCCAGCAGCTTAGCGCTGGGGCAGATCCCTAACTATGGCTACACCTTC.

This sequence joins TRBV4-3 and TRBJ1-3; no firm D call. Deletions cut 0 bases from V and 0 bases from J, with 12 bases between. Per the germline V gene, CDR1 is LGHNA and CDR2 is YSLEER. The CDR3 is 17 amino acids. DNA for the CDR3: TGCGCCAGCAGCCAAGATTTGGCGGGTGGCTCTGGAAACACCATATATTTT. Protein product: CASSQDLAGGSGNTIYF.

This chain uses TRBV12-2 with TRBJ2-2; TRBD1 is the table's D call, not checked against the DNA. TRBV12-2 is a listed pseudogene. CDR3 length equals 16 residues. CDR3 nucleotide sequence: TGTGCAAGTTATGGGACCGGGACAGCGAACACCGGGGAGCTGTTTTTT. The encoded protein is CASYGTGTANTGELFF.

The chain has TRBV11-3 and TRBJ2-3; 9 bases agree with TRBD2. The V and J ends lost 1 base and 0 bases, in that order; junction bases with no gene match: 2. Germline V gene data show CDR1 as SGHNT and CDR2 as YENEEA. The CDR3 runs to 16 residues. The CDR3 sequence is CASSLGLAGSTDTQYF. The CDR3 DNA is TGTGCCAGCAGCTTAGGCCTAGCGGGGAGCACAGATACGCAGTATTTT.

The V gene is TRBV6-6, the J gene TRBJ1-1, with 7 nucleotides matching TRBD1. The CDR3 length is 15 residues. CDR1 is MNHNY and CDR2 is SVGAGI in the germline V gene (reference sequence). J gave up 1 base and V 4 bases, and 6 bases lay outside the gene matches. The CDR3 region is CASSSRQGGNTEAFF. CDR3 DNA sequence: TGTGCCAGCAGTTCCCGACAGGGCGGGAACACTGAAGCTTTCTTT.

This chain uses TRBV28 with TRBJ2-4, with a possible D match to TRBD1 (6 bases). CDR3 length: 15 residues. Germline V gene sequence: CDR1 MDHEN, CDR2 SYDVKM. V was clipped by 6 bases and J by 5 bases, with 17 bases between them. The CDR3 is CASSRGGGGENIQYF. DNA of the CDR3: TGTGCCAGCAGCAGGGGCGGAGGAGGCGAAAACATTCAGTACTTC.

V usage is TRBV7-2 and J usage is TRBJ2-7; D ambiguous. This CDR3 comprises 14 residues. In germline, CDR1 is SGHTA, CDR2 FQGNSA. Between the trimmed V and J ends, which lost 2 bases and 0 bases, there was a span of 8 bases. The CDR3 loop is CASSLHRSSYEQYF. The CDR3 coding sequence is TGTGCCAGCAGCTTACACCGCAGCTCCTACGAGCAGTACTTC.

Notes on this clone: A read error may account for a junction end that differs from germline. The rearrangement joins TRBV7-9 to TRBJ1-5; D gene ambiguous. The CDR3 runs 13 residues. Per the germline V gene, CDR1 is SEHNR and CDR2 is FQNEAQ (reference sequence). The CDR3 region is CASSYPPPGTEIF. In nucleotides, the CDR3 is TGTGCCAGCAGCTACCCCCCCCCGGGAACGGAGATTTTT.

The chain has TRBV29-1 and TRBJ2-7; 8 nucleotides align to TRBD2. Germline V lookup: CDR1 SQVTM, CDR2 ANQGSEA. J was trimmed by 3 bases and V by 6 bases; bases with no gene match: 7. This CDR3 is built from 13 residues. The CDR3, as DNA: TGCAGCGTGGGGGTAGCGGGGTTCTACGAGCAGTACTTC. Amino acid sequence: CSVGVAGFYEQYF.

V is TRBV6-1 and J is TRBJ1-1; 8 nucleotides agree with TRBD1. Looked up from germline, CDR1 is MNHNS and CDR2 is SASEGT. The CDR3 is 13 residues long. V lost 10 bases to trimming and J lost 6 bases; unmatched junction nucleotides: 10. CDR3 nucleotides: TGTGCCACCAGGACAGGGAGGCTCCCTGAAGCTTTCTTT. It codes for CATRTGRLPEAFF.

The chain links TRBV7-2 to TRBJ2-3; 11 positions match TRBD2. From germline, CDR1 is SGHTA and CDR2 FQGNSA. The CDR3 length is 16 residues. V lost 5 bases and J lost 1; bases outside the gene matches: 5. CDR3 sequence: CASSPQLAGGTDTQYF. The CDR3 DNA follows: TGTGCCAGCAGCCCTCAACTAGCGGGGGGCACAGATACGCAGTATTTT.

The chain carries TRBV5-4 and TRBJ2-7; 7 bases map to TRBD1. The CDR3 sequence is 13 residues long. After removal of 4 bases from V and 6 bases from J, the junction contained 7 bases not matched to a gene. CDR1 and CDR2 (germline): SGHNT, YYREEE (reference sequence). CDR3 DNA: TGTGCCAGCAGCCGACAGACAGGGCCCGAGCAGTACTTC. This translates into CASSRQTGPEQYF.